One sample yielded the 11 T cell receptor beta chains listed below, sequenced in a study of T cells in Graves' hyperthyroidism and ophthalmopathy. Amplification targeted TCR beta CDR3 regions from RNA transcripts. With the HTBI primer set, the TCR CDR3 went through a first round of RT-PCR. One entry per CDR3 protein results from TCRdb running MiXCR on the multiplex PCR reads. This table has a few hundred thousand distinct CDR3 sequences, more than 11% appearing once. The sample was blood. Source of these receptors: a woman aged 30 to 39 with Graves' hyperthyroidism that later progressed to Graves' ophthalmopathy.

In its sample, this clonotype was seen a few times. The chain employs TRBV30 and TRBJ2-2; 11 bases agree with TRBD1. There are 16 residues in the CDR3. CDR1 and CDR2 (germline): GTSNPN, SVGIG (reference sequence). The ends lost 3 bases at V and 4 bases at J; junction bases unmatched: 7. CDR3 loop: CAWSRTGGGVTGELFF. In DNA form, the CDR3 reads TGTGCCTGGAGCCGGACAGGGGGCGGGGTCACCGGGGAGCTGTTTTTT.

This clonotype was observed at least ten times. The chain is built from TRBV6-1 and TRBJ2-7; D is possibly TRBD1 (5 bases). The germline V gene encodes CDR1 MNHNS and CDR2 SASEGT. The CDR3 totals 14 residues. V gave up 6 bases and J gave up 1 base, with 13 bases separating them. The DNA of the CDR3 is TGTGCCAGCAGGCCTAGGCGACAGTCCTACGAGCAGTACTTC. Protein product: CASRPRRQSYEQYF.

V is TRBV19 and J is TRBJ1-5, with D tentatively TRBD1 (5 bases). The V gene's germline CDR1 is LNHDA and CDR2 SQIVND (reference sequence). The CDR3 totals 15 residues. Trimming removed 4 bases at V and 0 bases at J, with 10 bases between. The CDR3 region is CASSTGTYSNQPQHF. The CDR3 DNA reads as TGTGCCAGTAGTACTGGGACGTATAGCAATCAGCCCCAGCATTTT.

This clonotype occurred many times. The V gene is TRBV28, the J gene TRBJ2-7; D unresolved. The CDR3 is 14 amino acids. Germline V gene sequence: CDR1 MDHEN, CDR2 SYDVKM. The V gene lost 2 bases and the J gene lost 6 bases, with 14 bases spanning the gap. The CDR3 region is CASSLTTGDAEQYF. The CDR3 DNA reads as TGTGCCAGCAGTTTAACGACGGGTGATGCCGAGCAGTACTTC.

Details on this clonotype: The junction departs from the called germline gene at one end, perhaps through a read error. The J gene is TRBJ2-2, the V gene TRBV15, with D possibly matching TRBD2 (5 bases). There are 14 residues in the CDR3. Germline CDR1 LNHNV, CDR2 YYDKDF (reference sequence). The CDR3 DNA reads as TGTGCCACCAGCAGAGGAGGGTATTACGGGGAGCTGCTTTTT. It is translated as CATSRGGYYGELLF.

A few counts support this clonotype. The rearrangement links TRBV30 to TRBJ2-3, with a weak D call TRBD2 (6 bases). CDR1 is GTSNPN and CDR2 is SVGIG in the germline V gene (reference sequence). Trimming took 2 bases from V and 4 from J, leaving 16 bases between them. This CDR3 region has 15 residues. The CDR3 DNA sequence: TGTGCCTGGAGTATTCCGGGAGCCCGCTCAGATACGCAGTATTTT. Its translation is CAWSIPGARSDTQYF.

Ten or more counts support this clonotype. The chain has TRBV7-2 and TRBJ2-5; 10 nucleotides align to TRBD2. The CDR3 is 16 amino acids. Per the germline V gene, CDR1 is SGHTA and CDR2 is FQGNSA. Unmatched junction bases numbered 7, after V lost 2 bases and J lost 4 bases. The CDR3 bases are TGTGCCAGCAGCTTACCGAGCGGGAGGGCCGCAGAGACCCAGTACTTC. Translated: CASSLPSGRAAETQYF.

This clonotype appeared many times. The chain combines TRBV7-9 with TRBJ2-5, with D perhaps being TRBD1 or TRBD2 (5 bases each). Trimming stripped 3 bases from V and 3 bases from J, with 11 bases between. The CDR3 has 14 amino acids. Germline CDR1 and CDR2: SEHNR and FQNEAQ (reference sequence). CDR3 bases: TGTGCCAGCAGCTTCGGGACCATAGAAGAGACCCAGTACTTC. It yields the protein CASSFGTIEETQYF.

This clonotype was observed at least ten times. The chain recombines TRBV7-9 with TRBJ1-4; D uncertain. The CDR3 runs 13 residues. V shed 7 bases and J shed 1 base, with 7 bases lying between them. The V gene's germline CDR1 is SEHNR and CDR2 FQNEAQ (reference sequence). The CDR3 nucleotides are TGTGCCAGCAACCGGGGAACTAATGAAAAACTGTTTTTT. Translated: CASNRGTNEKLFF.

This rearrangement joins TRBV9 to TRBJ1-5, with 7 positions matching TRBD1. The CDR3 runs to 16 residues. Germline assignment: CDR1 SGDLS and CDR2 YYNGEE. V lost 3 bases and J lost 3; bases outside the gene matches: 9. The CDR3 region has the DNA TGTGCCAGCAGCGCGACAGGGAGGGGGATCAATCAGCCCCAGCATTTT. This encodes CASSATGRGINQPQHF.

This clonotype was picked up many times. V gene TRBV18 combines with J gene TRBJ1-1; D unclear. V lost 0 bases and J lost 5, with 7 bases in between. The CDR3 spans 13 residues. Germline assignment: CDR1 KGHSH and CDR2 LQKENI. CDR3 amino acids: CASSPPTGTEAFF. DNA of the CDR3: TGTGCCAGCTCACCACCGACTGGGACTGAAGCTTTCTTT.